Listed here are 10 T cell receptor beta chains from one sample, sequenced in a study of intratumoral heterogeneity in liver cancer. Tumour samples came from separate, distinct regions of the hepatocellular carcinoma nodule. This table comes from immunoSEQ multiplex PCR, and its TCRdb copy is limited to in-frame clones, with some not included. The table records 5,500 to 7,000 clones, about 71% of them present only once. The source material was tumor tissue, sampled before any cancer treatment. All receptors derive from a woman aged 65 to 85 with hepatocellular carcinoma.

This chain uses TRBV29-1 with TRBJ2-5; 7 nucleotides align to TRBD2. This CDR3 spans 15 amino acids. The V gene end was trimmed by 0 bases and the J gene end by 1 base; junction bases not matched to a gene: 5. From germline, CDR1 is SQVTM and CDR2 ANQGSEA. The CDR3 loop reads CSVEEAGWVQETQYF. The CDR3 DNA reads as TGCAGCGTTGAAGAAGCGGGATGGGTCCAAGAGACCCAGTACTTC.

V is TRBV3-1 (or the pseudogene TRBV3-2) and J is TRBJ1-1; D gene ambiguous. This CDR3 comprises 15 residues. The germline V and J ends were trimmed by 0 bases and 1 base, with 9 bases remaining between them. CDR1 LGHDT and CDR2 YNNKEL come from the germline V gene (reference sequence). The CDR3 DNA sequence: TGTGCCAGCAGCCAAGAAGGGTTTGCGAACACTGAAGCTTTCTTT. Its protein product is CASSQEGFANTEAFF.

This chain joins TRBV25-1 and TRBJ1-2; D is undetermined. This CDR3 has 13 residues. With 1 base removed from V and 2 bases from J, the gap between germline ends came to 5 bases. Germline-derived CDR1 and CDR2 are MGHDK and SYGVNS. The CDR3 bases are TGTGCCAGCAGTGAATCGGACAACTATGGCTACACCTTC. This codes for CASSESDNYGYTF.

This clone was counted a few times. This chain joins TRBV6-2 or TRBV6-3 and TRBJ1-1, with D possibly TRBD1 on 5 matching bases. Germline values: CDR1 MNHEY, CDR2 SVGEGT. The V end was cut by 5 bases, the J end by 9 bases, with 19 bases between. The CDR3 length is 14 residues. CDR3 DNA sequence: TGTGCCAGCAGTGGGACCGGGACGGCCTTAAAAGCTTTCTTT. Its protein is CASSGTGTALKAFF.

Here the CDR3 reads CASRSRGGGSPLHF. The CDR3 nucleotides are TGTGCCAGCAGATCGAGGGGTGGTGGTTCACCCCTCCACTTT. This chain connects TRBV27 to TRBJ1-6, with D maybe TRBD1 (5 bases). The germline V gene encodes CDR1 MNHEY and CDR2 SMNVEV (reference sequence). Trimming took off 6 bases at V and 9 bases at J, with 15 bases between the two ends. This CDR3 is 14 amino acids long.

In nucleotides, the CDR3 is TGCAGCGCTACCCTCAGCGGGATCTCCTACAATGAGCAGTTCTTC. Amino acids: CSATLSGISYNEQFF. This chain connects TRBV29-1 to TRBJ2-1, with 7 bases fitting TRBD2. The CDR3 is made up of 15 amino acids. The trim removed 7 bases at V and 0 bases at J, leaving 9 bases unmatched. Per germline, CDR1 SQVTM and CDR2 ANQGSEA.

CDR3 amino acids: CASSTNRFWTDGYTF. The CDR3 DNA reads as TGTGCCAGTAGTACCAATAGGTTCTGGACGGATGGCTACACCTTC. The chain joins TRBV19 to TRBJ1-2; D is ambiguous. This CDR3 comprises 15 residues. Germline V gene data show CDR1 as LNHDA and CDR2 as SQIVND (reference sequence). Trimming pared 4 bases from V and 6 bases from J, leaving 18 bases between.

Details on this clone: Other DNA sequences in this sample translate to the same CDR3. The V gene is TRBV12-3 or TRBV12-4, the J gene TRBJ2-7, with 8 positions matching TRBD1. The CDR3 covers 13 residues. The V segment lost 5 bases and the J segment 3 bases; nucleotides outside the gene matches: 3. As DNA, the CDR3 is TGTGCCAGCAGTCCAGGACAGGGCTACGAGCAGTACTTC. It is translated as CASSPGQGYEQYF.

The chain employs TRBV19 and TRBJ1-6; D is undetermined. CDR1 LNHDA and CDR2 SQIVND come from the germline V gene (reference sequence). The CDR3 loop spans 15 amino acids. Between the trimmed V and J ends, which lost 1 base and 3 bases, there was a span of 7 bases. In DNA form, the CDR3 reads TGTGCCAGTAGTATAGGAAAGAGCTATAATTCACCCCTCCACTTT. Protein sequence: CASSIGKSYNSPLHF.

This clone was seen a few times. The chain joins TRBV5-1 to TRBJ2-2; 7 nucleotides align to TRBD1. V was pared by 0 bases and J by 2 bases, with 4 bases of the junction left unmatched. The CDR3 length is 16 residues. Germline V CDR1 and CDR2: SGHRS, YFSETQ. The CDR3 bases are TGCGCCAGCAGCTTGGACCCAGGGGGAAACACCGGGGAGCTGTTTTTT. Translated, it gives CASSLDPGGNTGELFF.